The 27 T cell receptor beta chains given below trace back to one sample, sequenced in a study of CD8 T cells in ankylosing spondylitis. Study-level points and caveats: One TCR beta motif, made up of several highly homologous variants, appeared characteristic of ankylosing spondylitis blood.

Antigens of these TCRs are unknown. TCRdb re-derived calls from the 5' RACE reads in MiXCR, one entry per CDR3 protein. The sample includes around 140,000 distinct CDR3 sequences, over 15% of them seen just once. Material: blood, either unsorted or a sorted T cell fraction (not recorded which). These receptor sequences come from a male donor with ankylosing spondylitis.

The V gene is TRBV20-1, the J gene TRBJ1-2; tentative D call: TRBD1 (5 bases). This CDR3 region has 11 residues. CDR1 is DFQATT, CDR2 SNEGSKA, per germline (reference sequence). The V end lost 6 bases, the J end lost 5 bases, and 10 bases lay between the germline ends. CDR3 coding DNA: TGCAGTGCCAGGACAAGTTATGGCTACACCTTC. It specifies CSARTSYGYTF.

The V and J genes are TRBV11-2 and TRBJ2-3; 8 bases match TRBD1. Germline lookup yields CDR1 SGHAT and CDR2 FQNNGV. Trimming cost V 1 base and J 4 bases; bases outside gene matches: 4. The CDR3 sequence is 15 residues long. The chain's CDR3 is CASSLGTGTADTQYF. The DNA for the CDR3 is TGTGCCAGCAGCTTAGGGACAGGGACGGCAGATACGCAGTATTTT.

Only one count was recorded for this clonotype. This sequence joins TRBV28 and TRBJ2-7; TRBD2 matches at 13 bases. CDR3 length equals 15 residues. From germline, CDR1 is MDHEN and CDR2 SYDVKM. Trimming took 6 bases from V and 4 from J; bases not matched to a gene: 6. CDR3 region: CASSGLAGELYEQYF. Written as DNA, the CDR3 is TGTGCCAGCAGCGGACTAGCGGGAGAGTTATACGAGCAGTACTTC.

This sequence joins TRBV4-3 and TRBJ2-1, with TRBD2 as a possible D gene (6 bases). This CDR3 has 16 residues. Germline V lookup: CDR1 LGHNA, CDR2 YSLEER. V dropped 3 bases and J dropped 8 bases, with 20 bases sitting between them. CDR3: CASSQALAELSDEQFF. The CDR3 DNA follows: TGCGCCAGCAGCCAGGCGTTAGCGGAGCTTTCGGATGAGCAGTTCTTC.

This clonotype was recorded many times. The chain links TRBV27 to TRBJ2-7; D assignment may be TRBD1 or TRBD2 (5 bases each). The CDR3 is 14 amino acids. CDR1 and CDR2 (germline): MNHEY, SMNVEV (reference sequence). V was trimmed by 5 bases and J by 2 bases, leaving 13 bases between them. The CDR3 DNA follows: TGTGCCAGCAGTCCTGGGACGGAGGCCTACGAGCAGTACTTC. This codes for CASSPGTEAYEQYF.

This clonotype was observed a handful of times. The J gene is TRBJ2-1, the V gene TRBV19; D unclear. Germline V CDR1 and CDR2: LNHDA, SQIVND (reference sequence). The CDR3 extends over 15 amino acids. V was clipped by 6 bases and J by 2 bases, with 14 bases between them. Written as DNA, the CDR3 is TGTGCCAGTAGCGAAGACAAGGTGGCCTACAATGAGCAGTTCTTC. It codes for CASSEDKVAYNEQFF. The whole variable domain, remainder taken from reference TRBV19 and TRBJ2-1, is DGGITQSPKYLFRKEGQNVTLSCEQNLNHDAMYWYRQDPGQGLRLIYYSQIVNDFQKGDIAEGYSVSREKKESFPLTVTSAQKNPTAFYLCASSEDKVAYNEQFFGPGTRLTVL.

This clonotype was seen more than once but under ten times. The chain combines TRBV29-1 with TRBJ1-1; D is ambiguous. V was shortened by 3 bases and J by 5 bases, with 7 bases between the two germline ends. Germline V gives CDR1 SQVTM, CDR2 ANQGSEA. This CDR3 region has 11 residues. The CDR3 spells CSVDEGTEAFF. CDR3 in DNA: TGCAGCGTTGATGAGGGAACTGAAGCTTTCTTT.

CDR3 sequence: CASSSGGSTEAFF. For the CDR3, the DNA is TGTGCCAGCAGCTCAGGTGGTAGCACTGAAGCTTTCTTT. This chain connects TRBV13 to TRBJ1-1; D gene ambiguous. Trimming cost V 4 bases and J 4 bases, with 10 bases left between them. Looked up from germline, CDR1 is PRHDT and CDR2 is FYEKMQ (reference sequence). The CDR3 sequence is 13 residues long.

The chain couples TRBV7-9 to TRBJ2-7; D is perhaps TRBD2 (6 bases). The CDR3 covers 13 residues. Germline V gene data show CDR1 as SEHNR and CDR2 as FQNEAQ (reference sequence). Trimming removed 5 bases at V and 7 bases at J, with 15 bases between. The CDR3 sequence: CASSPRDSGEQYF. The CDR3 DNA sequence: TGTGCCAGCAGCCCTCGGGATAGCGGTGAGCAGTACTTC.

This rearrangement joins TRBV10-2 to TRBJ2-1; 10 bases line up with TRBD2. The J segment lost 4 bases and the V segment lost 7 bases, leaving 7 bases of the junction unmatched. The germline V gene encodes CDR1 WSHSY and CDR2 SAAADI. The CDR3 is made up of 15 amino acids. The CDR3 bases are TGCGCCAGCAAACCGGGACTAGCGACTTACAATGAGCAGTTCTTC. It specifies CASKPGLATYNEQFF.

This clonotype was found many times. This CDR3 reads CASSQDPHHGDTDTQYF. The CDR3, as DNA: TGCGCCAGCAGCCAAGACCCCCACCACGGAGACACAGATACGCAGTATTTT. This chain joins TRBV4-1 and TRBJ2-3; D not certain. The CDR3 is 17 amino acids. V lost 0 bases and J lost 2, with 15 bases in between. Germline loops: CDR1 MGHRA, CDR2 YSYEKL.

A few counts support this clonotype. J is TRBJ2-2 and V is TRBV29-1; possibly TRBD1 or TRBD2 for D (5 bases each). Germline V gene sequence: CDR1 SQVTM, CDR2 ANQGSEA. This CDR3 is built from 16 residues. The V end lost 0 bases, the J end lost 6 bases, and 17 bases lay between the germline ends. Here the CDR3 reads CSVEDLGDDRAGELFF. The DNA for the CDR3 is TGCAGCGTTGAAGATTTGGGGGATGATAGGGCCGGGGAGCTGTTTTTT.

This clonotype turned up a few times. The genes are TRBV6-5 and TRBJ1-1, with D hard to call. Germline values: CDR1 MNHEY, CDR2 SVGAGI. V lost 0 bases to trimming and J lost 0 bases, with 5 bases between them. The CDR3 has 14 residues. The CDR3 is CASSYSALNTEAFF. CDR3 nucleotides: TGTGCCAGCAGTTACTCGGCCTTGAACACTGAAGCTTTCTTT.

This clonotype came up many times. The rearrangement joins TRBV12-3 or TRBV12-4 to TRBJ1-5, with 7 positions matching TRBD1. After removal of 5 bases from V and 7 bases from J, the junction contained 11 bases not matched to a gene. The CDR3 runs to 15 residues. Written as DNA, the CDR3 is TGTGCCAGCAGTAGTTTTACAGGGGCGACGCAGCCCCAGCATTTT. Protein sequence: CASSSFTGATQPQHF.

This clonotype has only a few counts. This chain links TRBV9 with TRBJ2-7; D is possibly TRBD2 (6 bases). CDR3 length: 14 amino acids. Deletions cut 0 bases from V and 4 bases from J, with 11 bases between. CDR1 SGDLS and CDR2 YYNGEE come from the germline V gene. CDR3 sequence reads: CASSVAGSAYEQYF. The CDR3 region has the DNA TGTGCCAGCAGCGTAGCCGGGAGTGCGTACGAGCAGTACTTC.

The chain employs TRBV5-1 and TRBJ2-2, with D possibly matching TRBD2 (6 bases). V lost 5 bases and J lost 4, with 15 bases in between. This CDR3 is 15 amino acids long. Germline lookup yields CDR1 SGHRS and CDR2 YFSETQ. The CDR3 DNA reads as TGCGCCAGCAGACCCGGGGCCGGGAGCACCGGGGAGCTGTTTTTT. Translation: CASRPGAGSTGELFF.

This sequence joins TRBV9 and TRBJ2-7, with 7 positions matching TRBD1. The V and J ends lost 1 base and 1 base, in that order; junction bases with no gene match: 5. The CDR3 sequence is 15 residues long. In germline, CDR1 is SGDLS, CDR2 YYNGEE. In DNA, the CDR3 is TGTGCCAGCAGCGTATCACCGGGACAGTCCTACGAGCAGTACTTC. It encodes CASSVSPGQSYEQYF.

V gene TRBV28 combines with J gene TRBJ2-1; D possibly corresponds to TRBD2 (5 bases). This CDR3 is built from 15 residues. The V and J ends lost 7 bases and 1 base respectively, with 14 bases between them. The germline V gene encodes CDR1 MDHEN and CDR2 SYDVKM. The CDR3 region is CASIEKLASYNEQFF. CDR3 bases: TGTGCCAGCATCGAAAAGCTAGCTTCCTACAATGAGCAGTTCTTC.

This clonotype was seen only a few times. In DNA, the CDR3 is TGTGCCTGCGGGGAGGGCCCCTATGGCTACACCTTC. It encodes CACGEGPYGYTF. This chain uses TRBV28 with TRBJ1-2; D is uncertain. Germline CDR1 MDHEN, CDR2 SYDVKM. V dropped 11 bases and J dropped 4 bases, with 14 bases sitting between them. The CDR3 is made up of 12 amino acids.

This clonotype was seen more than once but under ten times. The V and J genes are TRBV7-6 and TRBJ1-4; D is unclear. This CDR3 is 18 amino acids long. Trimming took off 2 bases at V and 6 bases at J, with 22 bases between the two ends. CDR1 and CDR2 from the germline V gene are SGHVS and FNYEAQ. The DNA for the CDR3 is TGTGCCAGCAGCTTACGGGTTGCGTTGGGGAAGGCGGATGAAAAACTGTTTTTT. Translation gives CASSLRVALGKADEKLFF.

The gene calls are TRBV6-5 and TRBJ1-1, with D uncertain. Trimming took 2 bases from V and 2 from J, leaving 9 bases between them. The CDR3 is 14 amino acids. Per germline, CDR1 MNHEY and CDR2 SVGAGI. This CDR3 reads CASSYAGFNTEAFF. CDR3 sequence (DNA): TGTGCCAGCAGTTACGCGGGGTTTAACACTGAAGCTTTCTTT.

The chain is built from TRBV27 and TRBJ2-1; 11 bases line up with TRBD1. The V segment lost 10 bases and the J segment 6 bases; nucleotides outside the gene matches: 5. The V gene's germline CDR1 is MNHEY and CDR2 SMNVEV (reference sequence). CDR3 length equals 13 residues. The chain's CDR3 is CAIGQGAFNEQFF. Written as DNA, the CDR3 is TGTGCCATCGGACAGGGGGCGTTCAATGAGCAGTTCTTC.

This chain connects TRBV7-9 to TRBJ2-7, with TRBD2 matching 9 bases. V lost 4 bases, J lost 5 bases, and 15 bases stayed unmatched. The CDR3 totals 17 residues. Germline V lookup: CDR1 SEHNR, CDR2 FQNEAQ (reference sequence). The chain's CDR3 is CASSSDKKLSGSDEQYF. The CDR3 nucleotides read TGTGCCAGCAGCTCCGACAAGAAACTTAGCGGGAGCGACGAGCAGTACTTC.

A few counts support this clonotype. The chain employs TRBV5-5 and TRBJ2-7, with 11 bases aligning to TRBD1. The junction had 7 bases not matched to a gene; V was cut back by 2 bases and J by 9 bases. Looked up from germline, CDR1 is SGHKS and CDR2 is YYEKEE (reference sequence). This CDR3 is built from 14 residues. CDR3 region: CASSLGTGGMVQYF. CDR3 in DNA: TGTGCCAGCAGCTTAGGGACAGGGGGAATGGTGCAGTACTTC.

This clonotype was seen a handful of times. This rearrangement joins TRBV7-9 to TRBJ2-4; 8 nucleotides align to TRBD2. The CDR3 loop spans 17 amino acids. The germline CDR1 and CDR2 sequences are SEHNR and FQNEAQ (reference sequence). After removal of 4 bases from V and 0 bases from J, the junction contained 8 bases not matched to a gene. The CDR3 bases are TGTGCCAGCAGCTCCCTCGCGGGGGGACTAGCCAAAAACATTCAGTACTTC. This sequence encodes CASSSLAGGLAKNIQYF.

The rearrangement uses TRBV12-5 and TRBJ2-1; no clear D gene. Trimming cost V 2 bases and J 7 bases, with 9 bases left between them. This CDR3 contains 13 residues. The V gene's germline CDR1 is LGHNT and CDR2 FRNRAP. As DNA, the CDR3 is TGTGCTAGTGGTTTGACGGTTTGGAATGAGCAGTTCTTC. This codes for CASGLTVWNEQFF.

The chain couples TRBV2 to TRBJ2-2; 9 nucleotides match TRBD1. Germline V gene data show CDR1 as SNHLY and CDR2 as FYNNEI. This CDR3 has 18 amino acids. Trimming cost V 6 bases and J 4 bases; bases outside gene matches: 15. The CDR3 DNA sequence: TGTGCCAGCAGGAGGGGGACAGGGTTGGAAGAATCCACCGGGGAGCTGTTTTTT. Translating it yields CASRRGTGLEESTGELFF.